This T cell receptor (beta chain) stems from a study of blood T cell repertoires in COVID-19. This CDR3 spans 14 amino acids. Germline-derived CDR1 and CDR2 are MNHEY and SVGEGT. J was trimmed by 10 bases and V by 5 bases; bases with no gene match: 6. The assay was immunoSEQ multiplex PCR, and TCRdb's table has in-frame clones only and misses some. The profile covers 230,000 or so clones, with 70% to 85% appearing a single time and more than 1.2% taken by the ten largest. The V call is TRBV6-2 or TRBV6-3, the J call TRBJ1-6; 9 bases map to TRBD1. Source material: peripheral blood. This receptor was obtained from a woman between 35 and 50 years old who had recovered from COVID-19. The CDR3 DNA sequence: TGTGCCAGCAGTCAACAGGGGGCAAGCTCACCCCTCCACTTT. It encodes CASSQQGASSPLHF.